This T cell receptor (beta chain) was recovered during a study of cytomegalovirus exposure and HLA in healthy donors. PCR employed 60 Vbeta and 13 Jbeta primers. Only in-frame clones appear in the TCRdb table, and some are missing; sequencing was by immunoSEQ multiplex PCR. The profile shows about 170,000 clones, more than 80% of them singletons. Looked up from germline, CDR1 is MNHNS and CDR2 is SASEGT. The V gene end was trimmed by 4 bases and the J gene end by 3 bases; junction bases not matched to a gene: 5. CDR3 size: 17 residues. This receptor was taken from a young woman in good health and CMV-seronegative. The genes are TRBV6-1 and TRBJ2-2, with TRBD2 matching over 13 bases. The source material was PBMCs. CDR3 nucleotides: TGTGCCAGCAGTGCACTAGCGGGAGGGGGGCACACCGGGGAGCTGTTTTTT. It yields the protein CASSALAGGGHTGELFF.